These 10 T cell receptor beta chains share one sample of origin, sequenced in a study of cytotoxic CD8 clonotypes in ibrutinib-treated CLL. Some clones are missing from TCRdb's copy, which holds only in-frame ones; the method was immunoSEQ multiplex PCR. Among approximately 150,000 clones listed, approximately 90% were seen once. The starting material was PBMCs, obtained at disease progression, from a patient treated with ibrutinib. Receptors originate from a human donor with chronic lymphocytic leukemia.

The V and J genes are TRBV11-2 and TRBJ2-5; maybe TRBD2 (5 bases). CDR1 and CDR2 (germline): SGHAT, FQNNGV. CDR3 length: 15 residues. Trimming removed 5 bases at V and 1 base at J, with 14 bases between. CDR3 sequence (DNA): TGTGCCAGCAGCCATCACTGGCGGGCCCAAGAGACCCAGTACTTC. It codes for CASSHHWRAQETQYF.

The chain links TRBV7-8 to TRBJ2-7; a possible D gene is TRBD2 (5 bases). Germline CDR1 reads SGHVS; CDR2 reads FQNEAQ. V lost 1 base, J lost 4 bases, and 14 bases lay in between. The CDR3 covers 15 residues. In DNA form, the CDR3 reads TGTGCCAGCAGCTTAGGACTACGAGAATATTACGAGCAGTACTTC. As protein: CASSLGLREYYEQYF.

The chain recombines TRBV11-2 with TRBJ2-1; TRBD2 aligns across 8 bases. CDR3 size: 16 residues. The germline V gene encodes CDR1 SGHAT and CDR2 FQNNGV. The ends lost 4 bases at V and 9 bases at J; junction bases unmatched: 14. The CDR3 spells CASSYTSGPGQGEQFF. DNA of the CDR3: TGTGCCAGCAGCTATACTAGCGGCCCTGGGCAGGGTGAGCAGTTCTTC.

This rearrangement joins TRBV29-1 to TRBJ2-5; D gene ambiguous. CDR3 length equals 12 residues. Trimming pared 6 bases from V and 1 base from J, leaving 9 bases between. Germline assignment: CDR1 SQVTM and CDR2 ANQGSEA. The CDR3 bases are TGCAGCGTCCGGGTTCCCCAAGAGACCCAGTACTTC. Its translation: CSVRVPQETQYF.

V is TRBV30 and J is TRBJ1-5, with 10 bases identical to TRBD1. The CDR3 extends over 13 amino acids. The germline V gene encodes CDR1 GTSNPN and CDR2 SVGIG (reference sequence). J was trimmed by 3 bases and V by 8 bases; bases with no gene match: 4. The CDR3 here is CAGGQGFNQPQHF. In nucleotides, the CDR3 is TGTGCCGGGGGACAGGGGTTCAATCAGCCCCAGCATTTT.

The chain links TRBV5-6 to TRBJ2-7, with D hard to call. CDR1 is SGHDT, CDR2 YYEEEE, per germline. This CDR3 is built from 14 residues. The V end lost 0 bases, the J end lost 2 bases, and 9 bases lay between the germline ends. CDR3 in amino acids: CASSLGGSTYEQYF. The CDR3 DNA follows: TGTGCCAGCAGCTTGGGGGGATCGACCTACGAGCAGTACTTC.

The rearrangement joins TRBV10-3 to TRBJ1-2; D not certain. This CDR3 is built from 17 residues. Looked up from germline, CDR1 is ENHRY and CDR2 is SYGVKD. Trimming shortened V by 0 bases and J by 4 bases, and 18 bases separated the two germline ends. CDR3 DNA sequence: TGTGCCATCAGTGAGTCGCTGGGAGGTCTGGGCGTCTATGGCTACACCTTC. Translating gives CAISESLGGLGVYGYTF.

This clone was counted a single time. CDR3 DNA sequence: TGTGCCTGGAGTGTAGCGGGACGGATCTACGAGCAGTACTTC. Its translation is CAWSVAGRIYEQYF. V usage is TRBV30 and J usage is TRBJ2-7; 7 positions match TRBD2. CDR1 is GTSNPN, CDR2 SVGIG, per germline (reference sequence). V shed 0 bases, J shed 3 bases, and the junction held 5 bases outside the gene matches. The CDR3 has 14 amino acids.

The V call is TRBV5-1, the J call TRBJ2-3; possibly TRBD2 for D (6 bases). Germline CDR1 and CDR2: SGHRS and YFSETQ. This CDR3 region has 16 residues. Trimming left V 4 bases short and J 4 bases short, with 19 bases between. CDR3 bases: TGCGCCAGCAGCCCAAGACTAGAGGGTCGTTCAGATACGCAGTATTTT. Translation: CASSPRLEGRSDTQYF.

The chain employs TRBV5-6 and TRBJ1-1; D is unclear. The CDR3 extends over 12 amino acids. V was trimmed by 7 bases and J by 6 bases, leaving 13 bases between them. CDR1 and CDR2 (germline): SGHDT, YYEEEE. The CDR3 coding sequence is TGTGCCAGCGGAGGAACATGGGCTGAAGCTTTCTTT. It codes for CASGGTWAEAFF. The full variable domain, completed using reference TRBV5-6 and TRBJ1-1, is DAGVTQSPTHLIKTRGQQVTLRCSPKSGHDTVSWYQQALGQGPQFIFQYYEEEERQRGNFPDRFSGHQFPNYSSELNVNALLLGDSALYLCASGGTWAEAFFGQGTRLTVV.